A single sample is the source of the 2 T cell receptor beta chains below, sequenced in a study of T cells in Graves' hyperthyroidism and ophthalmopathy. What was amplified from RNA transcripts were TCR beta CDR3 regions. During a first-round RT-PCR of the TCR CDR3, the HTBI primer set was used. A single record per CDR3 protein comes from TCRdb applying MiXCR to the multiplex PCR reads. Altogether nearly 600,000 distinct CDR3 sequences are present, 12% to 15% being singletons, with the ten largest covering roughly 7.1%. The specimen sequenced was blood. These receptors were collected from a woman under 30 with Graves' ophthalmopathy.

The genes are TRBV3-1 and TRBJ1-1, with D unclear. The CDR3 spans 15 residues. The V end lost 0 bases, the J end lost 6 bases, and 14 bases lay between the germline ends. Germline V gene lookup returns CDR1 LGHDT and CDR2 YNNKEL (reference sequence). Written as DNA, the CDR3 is TGTGCCAGCAGCCAAGATCGGTTGGAGCACGCTGAAGCTTTCTTT. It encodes CASSQDRLEHAEAFF. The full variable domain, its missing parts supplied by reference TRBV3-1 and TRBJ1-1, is DTAVSQTPKYLVTQMGNDKSIKCEQNLGHDTMYWYKQDSKKFLKIMFSYNNKELIINETVPNRFSPKSPDKAHLNLHINSLELGDSAVYFCASSQDRLEHAEAFFGQGTRLTVV.

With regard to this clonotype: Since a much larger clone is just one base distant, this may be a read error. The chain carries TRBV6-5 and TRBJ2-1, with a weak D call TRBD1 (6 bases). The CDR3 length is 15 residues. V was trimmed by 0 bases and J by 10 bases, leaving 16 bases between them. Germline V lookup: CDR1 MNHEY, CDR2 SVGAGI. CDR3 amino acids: CASSYSSRGGYEQFF. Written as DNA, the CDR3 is TGTGCCAGCAGTTACTCCTCCAGGGGTGGGTACGAGCAGTTCTTC.